This T cell receptor (beta chain) was documented in a study of blood T cell repertoires in COVID-19. In the original processing: Nucleated cell counts were estimated from reference gene primer amplification. The table came from immunoSEQ multiplex PCR; TCRdb's copy has only in-frame clones and leaves some out. The D gene and trimming were derived from the DNA, and the V and J assignments and clone size from that table. The sample carries around 100,000 clones, roughly 84% recorded once. Germline CDR1 is SGDLS and CDR2 is YYNGEE. The CDR3 has 16 amino acids. V was pared by 0 bases and J by 6 bases, with 13 bases between.

This sequence originates from a man aged 70-80 years with active or convalescent COVID-19. The sequencing input was peripheral blood. The V and J genes are TRBV9 and TRBJ1-6; D gene ambiguous. The CDR3 sequence: CASSVGGGLGNSPLHF. The CDR3, as DNA: TGTGCCAGCAGCGTAGGTGGAGGACTGGGTAATTCACCCCTCCACTTT.